The 18 T cell receptor beta chains in this list originate from one sample, sequenced in a study of blood T cell repertoires in COVID-19. TCRdb keeps only in-frame clones here, not all; method: immunoSEQ multiplex PCR. The data contain 100,000 to 150,000 clones, approximately 74% of them seen just once; the ten biggest clones take up roughly 5%. Sequenced material: peripheral blood. Source of these receptors: a man aged 55 to 69 with acute or convalescent COVID-19.

The rearrangement links TRBV5-4 to TRBJ2-1; 10 bases fit TRBD2. The germline V gene has CDR1 SGHNT and CDR2 YYREEE (reference sequence). V shed 3 bases, J shed 9 bases, and the junction held 6 bases outside the gene matches. The CDR3 consists of 14 residues. DNA of the CDR3: TGTGCCAGCAGCTACGGACTAGCGGCGGGTGAGCAGTTCTTC. It yields the protein CASSYGLAAGEQFF.

This chain uses TRBV19 with TRBJ1-1; a weak D match, TRBD1 (5 bases). This CDR3 comprises 15 residues. Germline-derived CDR1 and CDR2 are LNHDA and SQIVND (reference sequence). V dropped 0 bases and J dropped 5 bases, with 13 bases sitting between them. CDR3 DNA sequence: TGTGCCAGTAGTATAGATACGCAGGGTGGGACTGAAGCTTTCTTT. Protein sequence: CASSIDTQGGTEAFF.

The V and J genes are TRBV5-1 and TRBJ2-1; 11 nucleotides match TRBD2. Germline values: CDR1 SGHRS, CDR2 YFSETQ. The V and J ends lost 0 bases and 9 bases, in that order; junction bases with no gene match: 5. CDR3 length: 15 amino acids. CDR3 in amino acids: CASSLAVAGGGEQFF. CDR3 nucleotides: TGCGCCAGCAGCTTGGCGGTAGCGGGAGGGGGTGAGCAGTTCTTC.

The gene calls are TRBV1 and TRBJ2-3; the table assigns TRBD1, which was not confirmed against the DNA. TRBV1 is a pseudogene. This CDR3 contains 13 residues. This chain's CDR3 is CTSRAFSTDTQYF. In DNA form, the CDR3 reads TGCACCAGCAGGGCCTTTAGCACAGATACGCAGTATTTT.

This clone has only a few counts. This chain joins TRBV6-5 and TRBJ2-1; D is unclear. Trimming cost V 8 bases and J 0 bases, with 11 bases left between them. The germline V gene has CDR1 MNHEY and CDR2 SVGAGI. This CDR3 contains 14 residues. The CDR3 sequence is CASHGSGSYNEQFF. The CDR3 DNA sequence: TGTGCCAGCCACGGTTCTGGCTCCTACAATGAGCAGTTCTTC.

The CDR3: CASSTGQGTDEQFF. The CDR3 bases are TGTGCCAGCTCAACGGGACAGGGGACGGATGAGCAGTTCTTC. The chain carries TRBV18 and TRBJ2-1, with 10 bases fitting TRBD1. Germline assignment: CDR1 KGHSH and CDR2 LQKENI. With V trimmed by 5 bases and J by 8 bases, 6 bases remained unmatched. There are 14 residues in the CDR3. Based on the CDR3 plus reference TRBV18 and TRBJ2-1, the full variable domain is NAGVMQNPRHLVRRRGQEARLRCSPMKGHSHVYWYRQLPEEGLKFMVYLQKENIIDESGMPKERFSAEFPKEGPSILRIQQVVRGDSAAYFCASSTGQGTDEQFFGPGTRLTVL.

The chain joins TRBV7-3 to TRBJ2-3, with 9 bases matching TRBD2. Trimming cost V 5 bases and J 4 bases; bases outside gene matches: 10. The CDR3 is 16 residues long. Germline assignment: CDR1 SGHTA and CDR2 FQGTGA. The CDR3 DNA is TGTGCCAGCAGCCCCTTGGTTAGCGGGAGATCAGATACGCAGTATTTT. Protein product: CASSPLVSGRSDTQYF.

In its sample, this clone was seen once. The gene calls are TRBV6-1 and TRBJ1-1, with D perhaps TRBD1 (6 bases). V was pared by 3 bases and J by 5 bases, with 13 bases between. CDR3 size: 14 residues. Germline CDR1 MNHNS, CDR2 SASEGT. CDR3 coding DNA: TGTGCCAGCAGTGACACAGGGTTTTGGACTGAAGCTTTCTTT. Translated, it gives CASSDTGFWTEAFF.

The gene calls are TRBV2 and TRBJ1-4; 8 nucleotides line up with TRBD1. Per germline, CDR1 SNHLY and CDR2 FYNNEI. V lost 0 bases to trimming and J lost 6 bases; unmatched junction nucleotides: 3. The CDR3 is 15 residues long. DNA of the CDR3: TGTGCCAGCAGTGAAGCGCAGGGGGCGCATGAAAAACTGTTTTTT. Its protein product is CASSEAQGAHEKLFF.

The chain employs TRBV6-5 and TRBJ2-1, with TRBD2 identical over 8 bases. Germline CDR1 is MNHEY and CDR2 is SVGAGI. The CDR3 covers 15 residues. Losses at the gene ends were 2 bases for V and 5 bases for J; bases not matched to a gene: 5. The DNA of the CDR3 is TGTGCCAGCAGTTACCATAGCGGGATGAACAATGAGCAGTTCTTC. Translated, it gives CASSYHSGMNNEQFF.

V and J are TRBV24-1 and TRBJ2-5; 7 bases map to TRBD1. V lost 4 bases to trimming and J lost 0 bases; unmatched junction nucleotides: 4. CDR3 length: 15 residues. CDR1 and CDR2 (germline): KGHDR, SFDVKD. CDR3 nucleotides: TGTGCCACCAGTGAGTTACAGGGGTACCAAGAGACCCAGTACTTC. It codes for CATSELQGYQETQYF.

This chain uses TRBV5-1 with TRBJ1-3, with D possibly TRBD1 on 6 matching bases. Germline CDR1 and CDR2: SGHRS and YFSETQ. Deletions cut 3 bases from V and 0 bases from J, with 13 bases between. The CDR3 runs 16 residues. The CDR3, as DNA: TGCGCCAGCAGCTCTGGACAGAGCAACTCTGGAAACACCATATATTTT. Protein: CASSSGQSNSGNTIYF. Using reference TRBV5-1 and TRBJ1-3 for the parts outside the CDR3, the full variable domain is KAGVTQTPRYLIKTRGQQVTLSCSPISGHRSVSWYQQTPGQGLQFLFEYFSETQRNKGNFPGRFSGRQFSNSRSEMNVSTLELGDSALYLCASSSGQSNSGNTIYFGEGSWLTVV.

This chain links TRBV24-1 with TRBJ1-2; the D is unclear. The V end was cut by 4 bases, the J end by 0 bases, with 8 bases between. CDR1 and CDR2 (germline): KGHDR, SFDVKD. The CDR3 runs to 14 residues. In DNA, the CDR3 is TGTGCCACCAGTGACGGTTTAGCTAACTATGGCTACACCTTC. It encodes CATSDGLANYGYTF.

The V and J genes are TRBV18 and TRBJ1-3; 7 bases agree with TRBD1. From germline, CDR1 is KGHSH and CDR2 LQKENI. V gave up 1 base and J gave up 0 bases; unmatched junction bases: 6. CDR3 length: 17 residues. The CDR3 here is CASSPRGTASSGNTIYF. For the CDR3, the DNA is TGTGCCAGCTCACCACGAGGGACAGCAAGCTCTGGAAACACCATATATTTT.

The gene calls are TRBV19 and TRBJ2-1; a weak D match, TRBD2 (6 bases). Between the trimmed V and J ends, which lost 5 bases and 5 bases, there was a span of 16 bases. The CDR3 spans 15 residues. CDR1 LNHDA and CDR2 SQIVND come from the germline V gene (reference sequence). CDR3 in amino acids: CASSALAGSNNEQFF. Here the CDR3 DNA reads TGTGCCAGTAGTGCTCTTGCGGGGTCAAACAATGAGCAGTTCTTC.

The V gene is TRBV7-3, the J gene TRBJ2-2; D might be TRBD1 (6 bases). V lost 1 base, J lost 6 bases, and 15 bases lay in between. CDR3 size: 16 residues. The germline V gene encodes CDR1 SGHTA and CDR2 FQGTGA. The chain's CDR3 is CASSLMGRGVPGELFF. DNA for the CDR3: TGTGCCAGCAGCTTAATGGGCAGGGGAGTCCCCGGGGAGCTGTTTTTT.

The V call is TRBV6-1, the J call TRBJ2-2, with a weak D call TRBD2 (5 bases). V lost 2 bases, J lost 6 bases, and 16 bases lay in between. The CDR3 consists of 16 residues. Germline V gene lookup returns CDR1 MNHNS and CDR2 SASEGT. Written as DNA, the CDR3 is TGTGCCAGCAGTGAAATGGTGGGGAGCGCCTCCGGGGAGCTGTTTTTT. It yields the protein CASSEMVGSASGELFF.

This chain connects TRBV7-9 to TRBJ1-6, with D unresolved. The V gene lost 5 bases and the J gene lost 10 bases, with 12 bases spanning the gap. The germline CDR1 and CDR2 sequences are SEHNR and FQNEAQ (reference sequence). This CDR3 spans 13 amino acids. CDR3 bases: TGTGCCAGCAGCCCAGCCGCGGAATCACCCCTCCACTTT. Encoded protein: CASSPAAESPLHF.